These T cell receptor beta chains were read from a single sample in a study of regulatory T cells in long-lasting Graves disease. TCRdb processed the multiplex PCR reads anew with MiXCR; each CDR3 protein has one entry. The profile shows hundreds of thousands of distinct CDR3 sequences, 15% to 20% of them singletons. These data also featured in a second study, about T cells in Graves' hyperthyroidism and ophthalmopathy.

Specimen: peripheral blood mononuclear cells (PBMCs), collected at new diagnosis, from a patient treated with antithyroid drugs. These receptors were taken from a woman aged 40-60 years with Graves disease. Each CDR3 is given with its conserved first and last residue. The D gene is left open where the match is weak. Only some rows state a clone size, as once, few, many or a class for expanded clones.

v_call	j_call	clone_size	d_call	cdr3_aa	cdr3_nt
TRBV6-2/TRBV6-3	TRBJ2-1	-	-	CASSYFPRGGEQFF	TGTGCCAGCAGTTACTTTCCCCGTGGGGGGGAGCAGTTCTTC
TRBV7-3	TRBJ2-3	many	TRBD2	CASSTGTSGSTDTQYF	TGTGCCAGCAGCACCGGGACTAGCGGTTCCACAGATACGCAGTATTTT
TRBV6-2/TRBV6-3	TRBJ1-2	many	-	CASSEVNRIWGFGYGYTF	TGTGCCAGCAGTGAGGTTAACAGGATTTGGGGCTTCGGCTATGGCTACACCTTC
TRBV5-5	TRBJ2-7	-	TRBD1	CASSSTDRGTYEQYF	TGTGCCAGCAGCTCAACCGACAGGGGCACCTACGAGCAGTACTTC
TRBV30	TRBJ1-2	-	-	CAWSSGLMLGYTF	TGTGCCTGGAGCTCGGGGCTCATGCTCGGCTACACCTTC
TRBV6-1	TRBJ2-1	few	-	CASSEERAGDNEQFF	TGTGCCAGCAGTGAAGAGAGGGCCGGTGACAATGAGCAGTTCTTC
TRBV29-1	TRBJ2-7	many	TRBD1	CSVIPQGVTYEQYF	TGCAGCGTTATTCCCCAGGGGGTGACCTACGAGCAGTACTTC
TRBV12-3/TRBV12-4	TRBJ2-2	many	-	CASSLGTLNTGELFF	TGTGCCAGCAGCCTCGGGACGTTGAACACCGGGGAGCTGTTTTTT
TRBV11-2	TRBJ1-1	many	TRBD1	CASNTGQMNTEAFF	TGTGCCAGCAATACGGGACAGATGAACACTGAAGCTTTCTTT
TRBV5-1	TRBJ2-7	-	TRBD1	CASSLPPQGEAVQYF	TGCGCCAGCAGCTTGCCCCCTCAGGGGGAAGCGGTGCAGTACTTC